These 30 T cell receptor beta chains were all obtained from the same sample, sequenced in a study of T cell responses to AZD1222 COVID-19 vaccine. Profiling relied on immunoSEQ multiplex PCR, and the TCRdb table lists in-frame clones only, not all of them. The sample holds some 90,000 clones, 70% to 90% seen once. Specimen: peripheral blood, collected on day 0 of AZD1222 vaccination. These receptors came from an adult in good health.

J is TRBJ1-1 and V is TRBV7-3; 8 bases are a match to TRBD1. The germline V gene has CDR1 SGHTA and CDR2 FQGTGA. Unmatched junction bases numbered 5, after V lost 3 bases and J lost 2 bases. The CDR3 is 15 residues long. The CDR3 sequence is CASSLQTGENTEAFF. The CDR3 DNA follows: TGTGCCAGCAGCTTGCAGACAGGGGAAAACACTGAAGCTTTCTTT.

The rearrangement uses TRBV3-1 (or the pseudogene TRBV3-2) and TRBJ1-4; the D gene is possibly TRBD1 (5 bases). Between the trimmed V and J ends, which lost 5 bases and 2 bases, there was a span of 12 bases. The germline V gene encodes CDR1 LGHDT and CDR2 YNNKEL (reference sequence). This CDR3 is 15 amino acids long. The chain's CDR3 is CASSSPGRTNEKLFF. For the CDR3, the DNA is TGTGCCAGCAGCTCACCGGGACGGACTAATGAAAAACTGTTTTTT.

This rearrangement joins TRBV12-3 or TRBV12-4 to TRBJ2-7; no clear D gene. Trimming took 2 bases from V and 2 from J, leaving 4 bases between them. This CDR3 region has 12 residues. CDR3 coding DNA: TGTGCCAGCAGTTTAAGGGCCTACGAGCAGTACTTC. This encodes CASSLRAYEQYF.

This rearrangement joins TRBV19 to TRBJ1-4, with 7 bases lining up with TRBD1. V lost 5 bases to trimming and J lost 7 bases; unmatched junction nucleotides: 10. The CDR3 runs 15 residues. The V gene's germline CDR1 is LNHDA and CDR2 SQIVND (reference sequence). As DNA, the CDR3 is TGTGCCAGTAGTCCGACAGGGTTCTCGGGTGAAAAACTGTTTTTT. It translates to CASSPTGFSGEKLFF. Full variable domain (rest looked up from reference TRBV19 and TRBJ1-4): DGGITQSPKYLFRKEGQNVTLSCEQNLNHDAMYWYRQDPGQGLRLIYYSQIVNDFQKGDIAEGYSVSREKKESFPLTVTSAQKNPTAFYLCASSPTGFSGEKLFFGSGTQLSVL.

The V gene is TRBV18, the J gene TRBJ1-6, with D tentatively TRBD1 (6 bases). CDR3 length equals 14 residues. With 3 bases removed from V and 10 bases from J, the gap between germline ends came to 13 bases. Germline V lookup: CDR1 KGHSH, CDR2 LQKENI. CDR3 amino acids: CASSPLTGESPLHF. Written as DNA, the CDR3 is TGTGCCAGCTCACCTTTGACAGGAGAGTCACCCCTCCACTTT.

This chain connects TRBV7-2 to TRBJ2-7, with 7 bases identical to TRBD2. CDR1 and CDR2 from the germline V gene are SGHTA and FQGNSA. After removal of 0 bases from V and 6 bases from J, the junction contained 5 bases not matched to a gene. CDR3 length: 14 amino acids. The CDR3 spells CASSLAVGRGEQYF. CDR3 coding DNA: TGTGCCAGCAGCTTAGCGGTGGGGAGGGGCGAGCAGTACTTC.

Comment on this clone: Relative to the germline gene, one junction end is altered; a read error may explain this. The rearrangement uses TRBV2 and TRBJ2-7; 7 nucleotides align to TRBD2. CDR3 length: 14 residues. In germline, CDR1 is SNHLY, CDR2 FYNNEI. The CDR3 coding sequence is TGCGACAGCAGGAAGCGGGGACTCTCCTACGAGCAGTACTTC. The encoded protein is CDSRKRGLSYEQYF.

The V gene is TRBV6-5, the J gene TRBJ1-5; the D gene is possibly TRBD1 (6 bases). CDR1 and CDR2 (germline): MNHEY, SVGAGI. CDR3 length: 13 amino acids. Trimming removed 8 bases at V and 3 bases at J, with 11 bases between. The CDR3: CASQDRNNQPQHF. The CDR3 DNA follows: TGTGCCAGCCAGGACAGAAACAATCAGCCCCAGCATTTT.

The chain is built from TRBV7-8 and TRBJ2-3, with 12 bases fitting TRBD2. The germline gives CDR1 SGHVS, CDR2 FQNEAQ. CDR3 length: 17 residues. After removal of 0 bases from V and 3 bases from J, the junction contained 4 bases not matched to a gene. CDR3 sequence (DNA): TGTGCCAGCAGCTTAGCGGTAACTAGCGGGGGGACAGATACGCAGTATTTT. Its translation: CASSLAVTSGGTDTQYF.

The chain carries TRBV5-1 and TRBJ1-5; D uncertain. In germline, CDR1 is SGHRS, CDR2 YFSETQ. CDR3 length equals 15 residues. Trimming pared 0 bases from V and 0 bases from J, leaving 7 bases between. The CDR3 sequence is CASSLDGVSNQPQHF. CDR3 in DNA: TGCGCCAGCAGCTTGGACGGGGTTAGCAATCAGCCCCAGCATTTT.

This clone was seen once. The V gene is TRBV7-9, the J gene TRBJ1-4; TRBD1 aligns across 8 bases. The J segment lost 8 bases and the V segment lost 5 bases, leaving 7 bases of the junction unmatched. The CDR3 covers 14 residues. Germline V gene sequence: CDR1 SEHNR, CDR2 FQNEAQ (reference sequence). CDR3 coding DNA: TGTGCCAGCAGCCTGGGACAGGACCCCGAAAAACTGTTTTTT. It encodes CASSLGQDPEKLFF.

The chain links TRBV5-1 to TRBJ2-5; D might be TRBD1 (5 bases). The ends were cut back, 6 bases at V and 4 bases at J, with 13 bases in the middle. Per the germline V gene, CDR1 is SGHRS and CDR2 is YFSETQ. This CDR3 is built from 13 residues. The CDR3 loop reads CASTQGRGETQYF. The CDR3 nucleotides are TGCGCCAGCACTCAGGGAAGGGGAGAGACCCAGTACTTC. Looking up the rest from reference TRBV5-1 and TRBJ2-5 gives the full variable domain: KAGVTQTPRYLIKTRGQQVTLSCSPISGHRSVSWYQQTPGQGLQFLFEYFSETQRNKGNFPGRFSGRQFSNSRSEMNVSTLELGDSALYLCASTQGRGETQYFGPGTRLLVL.

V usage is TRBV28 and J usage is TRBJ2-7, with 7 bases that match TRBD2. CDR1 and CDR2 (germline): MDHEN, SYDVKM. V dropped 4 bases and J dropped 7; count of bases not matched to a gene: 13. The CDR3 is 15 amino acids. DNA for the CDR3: TGTGCCAGCAGTTCCCCAACCCGGGGAGGGAGGGAGCAGTACTTC. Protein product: CASSSPTRGGREQYF.

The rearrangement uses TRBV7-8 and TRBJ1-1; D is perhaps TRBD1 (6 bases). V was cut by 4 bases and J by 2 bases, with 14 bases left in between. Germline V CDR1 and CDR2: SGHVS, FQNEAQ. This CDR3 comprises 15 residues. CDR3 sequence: CASSWTTGANTEAFF. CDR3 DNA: TGTGCCAGCAGCTGGACGACAGGTGCAAACACTGAAGCTTTCTTT.

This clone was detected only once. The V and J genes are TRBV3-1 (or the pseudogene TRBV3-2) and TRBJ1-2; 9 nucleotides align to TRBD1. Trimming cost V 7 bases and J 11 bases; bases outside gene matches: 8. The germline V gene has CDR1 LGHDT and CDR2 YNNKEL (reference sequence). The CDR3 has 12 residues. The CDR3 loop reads CASKRTGESYTF. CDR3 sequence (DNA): TGTGCCAGCAAGAGGACAGGGGAAAGTTACACCTTC.

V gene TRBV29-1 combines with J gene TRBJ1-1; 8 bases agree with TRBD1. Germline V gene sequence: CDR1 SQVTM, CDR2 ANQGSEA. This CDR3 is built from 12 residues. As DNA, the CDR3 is TGCAGGGGACAGGACCAGAACACTGAAGCTTTCTTT. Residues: CRGQDQNTEAFF.

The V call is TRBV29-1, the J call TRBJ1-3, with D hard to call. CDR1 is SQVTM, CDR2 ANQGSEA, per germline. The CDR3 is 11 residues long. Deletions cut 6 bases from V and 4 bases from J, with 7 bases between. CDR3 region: CSVWVGNTIYF. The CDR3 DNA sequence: TGCAGCGTCTGGGTAGGAAACACCATATATTTT.

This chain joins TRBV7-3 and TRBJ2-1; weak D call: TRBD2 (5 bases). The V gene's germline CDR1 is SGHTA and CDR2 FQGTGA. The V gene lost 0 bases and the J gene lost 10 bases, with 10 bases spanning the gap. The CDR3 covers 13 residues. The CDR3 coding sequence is TGTGCCAGCAGCTTAACACTGGGGAGCGAGCAGTTCTTC. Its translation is CASSLTLGSEQFF.

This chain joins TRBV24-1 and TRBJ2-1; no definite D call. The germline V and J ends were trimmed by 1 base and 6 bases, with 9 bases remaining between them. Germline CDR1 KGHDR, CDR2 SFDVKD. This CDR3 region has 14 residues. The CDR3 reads CATSDFAPLNEQFF. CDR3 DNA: TGTGCCACCAGTGATTTCGCACCTCTCAATGAGCAGTTCTTC.

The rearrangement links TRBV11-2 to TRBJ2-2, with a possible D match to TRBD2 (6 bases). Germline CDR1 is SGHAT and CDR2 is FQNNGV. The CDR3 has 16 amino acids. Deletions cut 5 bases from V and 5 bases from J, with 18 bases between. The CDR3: CASSLRDFGRTGELFF. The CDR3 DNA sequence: TGTGCCAGCAGCCTCCGGGACTTCGGGCGGACCGGGGAGCTGTTTTTT.

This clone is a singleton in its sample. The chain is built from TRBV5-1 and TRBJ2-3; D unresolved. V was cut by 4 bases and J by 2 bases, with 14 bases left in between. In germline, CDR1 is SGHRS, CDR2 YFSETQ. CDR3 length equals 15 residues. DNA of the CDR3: TGCGCCAGCAGCAGTCTCCGTACGGACACAGATACGCAGTATTTT. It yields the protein CASSSLRTDTDTQYF.

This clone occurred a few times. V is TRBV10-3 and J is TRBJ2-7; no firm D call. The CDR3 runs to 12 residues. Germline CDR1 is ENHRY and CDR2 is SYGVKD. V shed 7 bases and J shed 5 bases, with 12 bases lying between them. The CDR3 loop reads CAIKLGSHEQYF. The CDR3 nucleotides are TGTGCCATCAAATTGGGTTCCCACGAGCAGTACTTC.

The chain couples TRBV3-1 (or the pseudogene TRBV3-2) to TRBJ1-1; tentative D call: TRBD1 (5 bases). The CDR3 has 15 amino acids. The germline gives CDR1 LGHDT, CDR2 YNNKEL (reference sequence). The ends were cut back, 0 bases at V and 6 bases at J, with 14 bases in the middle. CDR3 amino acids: CASSQEVGGWAEAFF. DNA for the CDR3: TGTGCCAGCAGCCAAGAGGTCGGGGGGTGGGCTGAAGCTTTCTTT.

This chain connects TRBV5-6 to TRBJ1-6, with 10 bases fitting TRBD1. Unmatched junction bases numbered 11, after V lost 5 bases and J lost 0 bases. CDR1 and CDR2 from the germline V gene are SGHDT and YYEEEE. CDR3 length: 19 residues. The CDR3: CASSRRGTGASSYNSPLHF. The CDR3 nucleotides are TGTGCCAGCAGTCGCCGCGGGACAGGGGCGAGCTCCTATAATTCACCCCTCCACTTT.

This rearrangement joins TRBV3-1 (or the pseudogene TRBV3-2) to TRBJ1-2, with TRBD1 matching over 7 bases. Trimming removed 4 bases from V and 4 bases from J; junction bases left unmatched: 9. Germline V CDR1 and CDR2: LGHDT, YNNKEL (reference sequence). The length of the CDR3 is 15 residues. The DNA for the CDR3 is TGTGCCAGCAGCCCCTCCCTTGACAGGGCCTATGGCTACACCTTC. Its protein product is CASSPSLDRAYGYTF.

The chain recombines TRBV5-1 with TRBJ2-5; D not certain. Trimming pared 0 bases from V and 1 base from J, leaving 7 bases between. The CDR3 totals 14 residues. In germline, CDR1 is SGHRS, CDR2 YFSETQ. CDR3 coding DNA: TGCGCCAGCAGCTTGGGGACCAGCCAAGAGACCCAGTACTTC. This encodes CASSLGTSQETQYF. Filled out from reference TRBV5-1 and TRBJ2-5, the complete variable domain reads KAGVTQTPRYLIKTRGQQVTLSCSPISGHRSVSWYQQTPGQGLQFLFEYFSETQRNKGNFPGRFSGRQFSNSRSEMNVSTLELGDSALYLCASSLGTSQETQYFGPGTRLLVL.

The CDR3 reads CASTPYQRGTEAFF. The CDR3, as DNA: TGTGCCAGCACCCCATATCAGAGGGGAACTGAAGCTTTCTTT. This sequence joins TRBV5-4 and TRBJ1-1, with D possibly matching TRBD1 (5 bases). The CDR3 is 14 residues long. V was trimmed by 6 bases and J by 5 bases, leaving 17 bases between them. In germline, CDR1 is SGHNT, CDR2 YYREEE (reference sequence).

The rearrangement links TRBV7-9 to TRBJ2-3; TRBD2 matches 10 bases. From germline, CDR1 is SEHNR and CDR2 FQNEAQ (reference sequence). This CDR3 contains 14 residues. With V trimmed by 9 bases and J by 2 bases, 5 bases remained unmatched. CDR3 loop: CASLAGDFTDTQYF. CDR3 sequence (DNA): TGTGCCAGTCTAGCGGGGGATTTCACAGATACGCAGTATTTT.

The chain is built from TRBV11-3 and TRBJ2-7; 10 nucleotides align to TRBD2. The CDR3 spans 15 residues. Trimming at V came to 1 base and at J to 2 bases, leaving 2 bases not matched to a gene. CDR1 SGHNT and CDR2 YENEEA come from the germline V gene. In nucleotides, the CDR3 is TGTGCCAGCAGCTTAGCAGCGGGGGGGCCCTACGAGCAGTACTTC. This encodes CASSLAAGGPYEQYF.

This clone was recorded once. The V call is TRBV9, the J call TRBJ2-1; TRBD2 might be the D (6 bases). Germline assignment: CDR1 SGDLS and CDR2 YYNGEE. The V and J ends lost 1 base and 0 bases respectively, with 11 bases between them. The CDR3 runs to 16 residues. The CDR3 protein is CASSVRAGSSYNEQFF. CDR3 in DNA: TGTGCCAGCAGCGTAAGGGCGGGGAGCTCCTACAATGAGCAGTTCTTC.